Below, 22 T cell receptor beta chains from the same sample are listed, as sequenced in a study of chemoradiotherapy in HPV16-positive cancers. This table comes from immunoSEQ multiplex PCR, and its TCRdb copy is limited to in-frame clones, with some not included. The sample has about 5,000 clones; around 92% are singletons. The sample was acquired from a patient who underwent chemoradiotherapy. The receptors come from a human donor with HPV-associated anogenital cancer.

V and J are TRBV4-2 and TRBJ1-6; TRBD1 matches 7 bases. There are 16 residues in the CDR3. Germline values: CDR1 LGHNA, CDR2 YNFKEQ. The V and J ends lost 3 bases and 4 bases, in that order; junction bases with no gene match: 6. The CDR3: CASSHGQESYNSPLHF. The CDR3 nucleotides read TGTGCCAGCAGCCACGGACAGGAGTCGTATAATTCACCCCTCCACTTT.

This clone appeared a few times. This rearrangement joins TRBV28 to TRBJ2-7, with D possibly TRBD1 on 6 matching bases. There are 14 residues in the CDR3. Looked up from germline, CDR1 is MDHEN and CDR2 is SYDVKM. Trimming took off 9 bases at V and 4 bases at J, with 19 bases between the two ends. For the CDR3, the DNA is TGTGCCAGTTATGGGGGACACGGACAATACGAGCAGTACTTC. This codes for CASYGGHGQYEQYF. The variable domain in full, with the rest retrieved from reference TRBV28 and TRBJ2-7, is DVKVTQSSRYLVKRTGEKVFLECVQDMDHENMFWYRQDPGLGLRLIYFSYDVKMKEKGDIPEGYSVSREKKERFSLILESASTNQTSMYLCASYGGHGQYEQYFGPGTRLTVT.

The chain recombines TRBV15 with TRBJ2-3, with D hard to call. V lost 3 bases and J lost 4, with 8 bases in between. The length of the CDR3 is 13 residues. From germline, CDR1 is LNHNV and CDR2 YYDKDF (reference sequence). The CDR3 protein is CATSSLGPDTQYF. CDR3 coding DNA: TGTGCCACCAGCAGCCTGGGCCCAGATACGCAGTATTTT.

The chain links TRBV6-6 to TRBJ1-5; the match to TRBD1 covers 8 bases. This CDR3 spans 15 amino acids. CDR1 MNHNY and CDR2 SVGAGI come from the germline V gene (reference sequence). V dropped 2 bases and J dropped 5; count of bases not matched to a gene: 5. The CDR3 nucleotides read TGTGCCAGCAGTTACGTAGGACAGGGAGATCAGCCCCAGCATTTT. This sequence encodes CASSYVGQGDQPQHF.

The V gene is TRBV2, the J gene TRBJ1-2, with a tentative D call TRBD1 (5 bases). The CDR3 runs to 11 residues. Germline loops: CDR1 SNHLY, CDR2 FYNNEI. V was clipped by 9 bases and J by 4 bases, with 9 bases between them. CDR3 sequence (DNA): TGTGCCAGGCAGGGTCTCTATGGCTACACCTTC. It yields the protein CARQGLYGYTF.

The rearrangement joins TRBV4-2 to TRBJ2-7; the match to TRBD2 covers 11 bases. The CDR3 has 16 residues. Germline loops: CDR1 LGHNA, CDR2 YNFKEQ. The trim removed 0 bases at V and 4 bases at J, leaving 5 bases unmatched. The CDR3 DNA reads as TGTGCCAGCAGCCAAGATGGCACTAGCGGGAGTTACGAGCAGTACTTC. It encodes CASSQDGTSGSYEQYF.

The chain recombines TRBV6-5 with TRBJ1-2; 8 bases fit TRBD1. Looked up from germline, CDR1 is MNHEY and CDR2 is SVGAGI. The CDR3 runs to 14 residues. V was clipped by 2 bases and J by 8 bases; unmatched bases: 7. CDR3 in DNA: TGTGCCAGCAGTTACGGGACAGGTGGGGTGGGCTACACCTTC. Amino acids: CASSYGTGGVGYTF.

V usage is TRBV19 and J usage is TRBJ1-2; 10 bases agree with TRBD1. Germline V gene data show CDR1 as LNHDA and CDR2 as SQIVND (reference sequence). Trimming cost V 6 bases and J 5 bases; bases outside gene matches: 3. The length of the CDR3 is 13 residues. The CDR3 reads CASSPDRGYGYTF. The CDR3 DNA reads TGTGCCAGTAGCCCGGACAGGGGGTATGGCTACACCTTC. The full variable domain, completed using reference TRBV19 and TRBJ1-2, is DGGITQSPKYLFRKEGQNVTLSCEQNLNHDAMYWYRQDPGQGLRLIYYSQIVNDFQKGDIAEGYSVSREKKESFPLTVTSAQKNPTAFYLCASSPDRGYGYTFGSGTRLTVV.

The chain links TRBV14 to TRBJ2-2; 7 bases are shared with TRBD1. Germline CDR1 SGHDN, CDR2 FVKESK. J was trimmed by 4 bases and V by 4 bases; bases with no gene match: 6. The CDR3 length is 15 residues. Written as DNA, the CDR3 is TGTGCCAGCAGCCGTGGACAGGTCGGCACCGGGGAGCTGTTTTTT. This gives the protein CASSRGQVGTGELFF.

The chain is built from TRBV6-1 and TRBJ2-3; TRBD1 matches at 10 bases. Losses at the gene ends were 4 bases for V and 6 bases for J; bases not matched to a gene: 7. CDR1 is MNHNS and CDR2 is SASEGT in the germline V gene. This CDR3 contains 15 residues. The DNA of the CDR3 is TGTGCCAGCAGTGTCGGGACAGGGGTATCTGATACGCAGTATTTT. This translates into CASSVGTGVSDTQYF.

The rearrangement uses TRBV5-1 and TRBJ2-3, with 10 bases that match TRBD2. J lost 4 bases, V lost 4 bases, and 6 bases had no gene match. Germline lookup yields CDR1 SGHRS and CDR2 YFSETQ. The CDR3 extends over 15 amino acids. The chain's CDR3 is CASSRSGGEADTQYF. The CDR3 DNA follows: TGCGCCAGCAGCAGAAGCGGGGGGGAGGCAGATACGCAGTATTTT. Complete variable domain (other parts from reference TRBV5-1 and TRBJ2-3): KAGVTQTPRYLIKTRGQQVTLSCSPISGHRSVSWYQQTPGQGLQFLFEYFSETQRNKGNFPGRFSGRQFSNSRSEMNVSTLELGDSALYLCASSRSGGEADTQYFGPGTRLTVL.

The chain carries TRBV28 and TRBJ2-5; 7 bases agree with TRBD2. This CDR3 comprises 13 residues. The germline gives CDR1 MDHEN, CDR2 SYDVKM. J was trimmed by 2 bases and V by 8 bases; bases with no gene match: 5. The DNA for the CDR3 is TGTGCCAGCTCTTTGGGGGGGCAAGAGACCCAGTACTTC. It yields the protein CASSLGGQETQYF.

A few counts support this clone. V usage is TRBV9 and J usage is TRBJ1-6; 7 bases fit TRBD1. Germline V gene lookup returns CDR1 SGDLS and CDR2 YYNGEE. The V segment lost 3 bases and the J segment 6 bases; nucleotides outside the gene matches: 9. The CDR3 loop spans 16 amino acids. CDR3 region: CASSGAYRGTNSPLHF. Written as DNA, the CDR3 is TGTGCCAGCAGCGGGGCTTACAGGGGTACTAATTCACCCCTCCACTTT.

The gene calls are TRBV5-5 and TRBJ2-5; a weak D match, TRBD2 (5 bases). V was shortened by 4 bases and J by 2 bases, with 12 bases between the two germline ends. The CDR3 covers 14 residues. Germline CDR1 is SGHKS and CDR2 is YYEKEE (reference sequence). CDR3 in amino acids: CASSPGNWQETQYF. The CDR3 DNA follows: TGTGCCAGCAGCCCCGGGAATTGGCAAGAGACCCAGTACTTC.

The V and J genes are TRBV19 and TRBJ1-5; D might be TRBD1 (5 bases). CDR3 size: 17 residues. Germline CDR1 and CDR2: LNHDA and SQIVND (reference sequence). The V end was cut by 6 bases, the J end by 2 bases, with 20 bases between. The CDR3 nucleotides are TGTGCCAGTAGAGTTGGAGGGGCAGGGTGGGGCAATCAGCCCCAGCATTTT. Residues: CASRVGGAGWGNQPQHF.

This clone showed up just once. The V and J genes are TRBV11-3 and TRBJ2-1; 9 bases fit TRBD2. CDR3 length: 16 residues. CDR1 is SGHNT and CDR2 is YENEEA in the germline V gene. With 5 bases clipped from V and 2 bases from J, the junction kept 7 bases outside the gene matches. In DNA, the CDR3 is TGTGCCAGCAGCCTTAGCGGGGGTAATCCCTACAATGAGCAGTTCTTC. Its translation: CASSLSGGNPYNEQFF.

This chain joins TRBV28 and TRBJ1-5; 7 nucleotides agree with TRBD1. The germline V gene encodes CDR1 MDHEN and CDR2 SYDVKM. V was clipped by 3 bases and J by 3 bases; unmatched bases: 5. This CDR3 has 15 amino acids. The CDR3 DNA is TGTGCCAGCAGTTTTGGACAGGCGCTCAATCAGCCCCAGCATTTT. It encodes CASSFGQALNQPQHF.

The chain joins TRBV11-2 to TRBJ2-3; D unclear. The ends were cut back, 3 bases at V and 1 base at J, with 5 bases in the middle. This CDR3 spans 13 amino acids. Germline V gene data show CDR1 as SGHAT and CDR2 as FQNNGV. In nucleotides, the CDR3 is TGTGCCAGCAGCTTTACGGGCACAGATACGCAGTATTTT. Protein product: CASSFTGTDTQYF.

The chain links TRBV30 to TRBJ1-2, with TRBD1 matching over 7 bases. Germline V gene lookup returns CDR1 GTSNPN and CDR2 SVGIG (reference sequence). The CDR3 runs to 15 residues. V trimming: 5 bases; J trimming: 0 bases; junction bases outside the gene matches: 9. CDR3 nucleotide sequence: TGTGCCTGGGAAAACAGGGGTTTAGCTAACTATGGCTACACCTTC. Residues: CAWENRGLANYGYTF.

V usage is TRBV2 and J usage is TRBJ1-6; D might be TRBD1 (5 bases). The CDR3 totals 14 residues. CDR1 and CDR2 from the germline V gene are SNHLY and FYNNEI. V lost 6 bases to trimming and J lost 4 bases, with 10 bases between them. CDR3 sequence (DNA): TGTGCCAGCAGATCGACAGTATATAATTCACCCCTCCACTTT. It specifies CASRSTVYNSPLHF.

V gene TRBV27 combines with J gene TRBJ1-1; TRBD1 aligns across 11 bases. The CDR3 is made up of 16 amino acids. J gave up 4 bases and V 6 bases, and 10 bases lay outside the gene matches. In germline, CDR1 is MNHEY, CDR2 SMNVEV (reference sequence). DNA of the CDR3: TGTGCCAGCAGCCCCGGGACAGGGGGGGAGGGCACTGAAGCTTTCTTT. Translation gives CASSPGTGGEGTEAFF.

The CDR3 bases are TGTGCCAGCTCAATTCACGGGACTGAAGCTTTCTTT. It specifies CASSIHGTEAFF. The chain is built from TRBV18 and TRBJ1-1; D is undetermined. This CDR3 is 12 amino acids long. Per germline, CDR1 KGHSH and CDR2 LQKENI. The V end was cut by 5 bases, the J end by 5 bases, with 9 bases between.